This T cell receptor (beta chain) stems from a study of shared clonotypes between healthy human individuals. Overall study results and limits: In general, naive subsets displayed greater estimated richness than memory subsets did. Rarefaction indicated that sorted-subset sequencing remained incomplete although depth was large.

With regard to this clone: Its matching antigen is unknown.

Naive CD8 cells were CD45RO-negative, positively selected for CCR7, excluding terminally differentiated effector memory CD45RA+ cells. CDR3 length: 17 amino acids. Several immunoSEQ 96-well plates shared each subset's DNA, each plate a replicate. Clones were sequenced by immunoSEQ multiplex PCR, and TCRdb holds only the in-frame ones, with some missing. Of under 2,000,000 clones listed, about 95% are singletons. The sequence was obtained from a man younger than 35 in good health. The sequencing sample was made of naive CD8+ T cells sorted from blood. The chain is built from TRBV21-1 and TRBJ1-5; the table's D call TRBD1 went unverified against the DNA. TRBV21-1 is designated a pseudogene. CDR3 bases: TGTGCCAGCAGCAAAGGGGAAGGGGCAGATAGCAATCAGCCCCAGCATTTT. This codes for CASSKGEGADSNQPQHF.